A selection of T cell receptor beta chains follows, all from one sample in a study of blood T cells in healthy people across ages. TCRdb called the 5' RACE reads again in MiXCR, with one record for every CDR3 protein. The repertoire holds over 700,000 distinct CDR3 sequences, with about 53% as singletons. The sequenced sample consisted of blood. These receptors all stem from a man at least 80 years old in good health. The CDR3 runs from the conserved cysteine through the conserved F or W. D genes are given only for firm matches. Expanded clones are given a class, and other clones once, few, many or no size at all.

CDR3nt,CDR3aa,j_gene,abundance,d_gene,v_gene
TGCAGTGCTAGAGTGACTAGCGGGAGTGGGAGGAGATACGCGTATTTT,CSARVTSGSGRRYAYF,TRBJ2-3,-,TRBD2,TRBV20-1
TGCGCCAGCAGCCCGCTGACGGTATACAATGAGCAGTTCTTC,CASSPLTVYNEQFF,TRBJ2-1,-,-,TRBV5-1
TGTGCCACCAGTGAGGACGGATACAATGAGCAGTACTTC,CATSEDGYNEQYF,TRBJ2-7,-,-,TRBV24-1
TGCAGTGCCCCCTTGGCGGGAGACCCCTACGAGCAGTACTTC,CSAPLAGDPYEQYF,TRBJ2-7,-,TRBD2,TRBV20-1
TGTGCCAGCAGCCCGACTAGTTATGAGCAGTTCTTC,CASSPTSYEQFF,TRBJ2-1,few,-,TRBV7-2
TGCGCCACTAAACACAAGCGGGAGGATCGGGAGCAGTACTTC,CATKHKREDREQYF,TRBJ2-5,-,TRBD2,TRBV5-1
TGTGCCAGCAGCCTAAGAGGAGGACCAACTTCGGCGCAGTATTTT,CASSLRGGPTSAQYF,TRBJ2-3,-,-,TRBV11-3
TGCAGCGTTGAAGATCGAGGCAGCTCTGGGGCCAGCGTCCTGACTTTC,CSVEDRGSSGASVLTF,TRBJ2-6,-,-,TRBV29-1
TGTGCCAGCGGCATAGGCGGGACTGAAGCTTTCTTT,CASGIGGTEAFF,TRBJ1-1,-,-,TRBV7-9
TGTGCCAGCAGCGCTCCGGGACAGGGTTCCACAGATACGCAGTATTTT,CASSAPGQGSTDTQYF,TRBJ2-3,-,TRBD1,TRBV6-1
TGTGCCAGCAGCCCAGAGGTGGGTGAGCAGTTCTTC,CASSPEVGEQFF,TRBJ2-1,-,-,TRBV9
TGTGCCACCAGCCAAGAGCTAGAGCAGTACTTC,CATSQELEQYF,TRBJ2-7,-,-,TRBV25-1
TGCAGCGTGACCGACAGCACCGGGGAGCTGTTTTTT,CSVTDSTGELFF,TRBJ2-2,-,-,TRBV29-1
TGCGCCAGCAGCCCCGGGACGTTGAACACTGAAGCTTTCTTT,CASSPGTLNTEAFF,TRBJ1-1,few,-,TRBV5-1
TGTGCCAGCAGCTTGGGGCTCGAAAGGCCCCAGCATTTT,CASSLGLERPQHF,TRBJ1-5,-,-,TRBV7-2
TGTGCCAGCAGTTTATACAGAACCTACGAGCAGTACTTC,CASSLYRTYEQYF,TRBJ2-7,-,-,TRBV28
TGTGCCAGCATCAACAGGCGTCGGAGCTCCTACGAGCAGTACTTC,CASINRRRSSYEQYF,TRBJ2-7,-,-,TRBV6-1
TGCAGCGTTGAGAGTACAGGGGATGGCTACACCTTC,CSVESTGDGYTF,TRBJ1-2,-,TRBD1,TRBV29-1
TGTGCCAGCAGTGATATACGTCTGGCGGCTGAGCAGTTCTTC,CASSDIRLAAEQFF,TRBJ2-1,-,-,TRBV2
TGCGCCAGCAGCTTCCCCAGCGGGAGGACAGATACGCAGTATTTT,CASSFPSGRTDTQYF,TRBJ2-3,-,TRBD2,TRBV5-1
TGTGCCAGCAGCGTAGATCCCCTCGGGGGCCTATTAGGAGAGACCCAGTACTTC,CASSVDPLGGLLGETQYF,TRBJ2-5,-,-,TRBV9
TGCGCCAGCAGCTTGGAGGGACAGGGACTCGACGAGCAGTACTTC,CASSLEGQGLDEQYF,TRBJ2-7,-,TRBD1,TRBV5-1
TGTGCCAGCAGTTATCGGACTAGCGGCCTTATTTTAGATACGCAGTATTTT,CASSYRTSGLILDTQYF,TRBJ2-3,-,TRBD2,TRBV6-2/TRBV6-3
TGTGCCAGCAGCGATAGGACTAGCGGGGGGACAGATACGCAGTATTTT,CASSDRTSGGTDTQYF,TRBJ2-3,-,TRBD2,TRBV4-2
TGCAGTGCTAGAGACCGACAGGCCATGAACACTGAAGCTTTCTTT,CSARDRQAMNTEAFF,TRBJ1-1,-,-,TRBV20-1
TGTGCCAGCCCCGCCTCCGGACTAGCGGGAGTCACGAATGAGCAGTTCTTC,CASPASGLAGVTNEQFF,TRBJ2-1,-,TRBD2,TRBV7-9
TGTGCCAGCACCCCCAGATTGAGTTCCTACGAGCAGTACTTC,CASTPRLSSYEQYF,TRBJ2-7,few,-,TRBV12-3/TRBV12-4
TGTGCCAGCAGCCCACAGGGGGCAGAATACGAGCAGTACTTC,CASSPQGAEYEQYF,TRBJ2-7,once,TRBD1,TRBV28
TGCGCCAGCAGAAAGGCTACGGACAGTTTCTACGAGCAGTACTTC,CASRKATDSFYEQYF,TRBJ2-7,-,-,TRBV5-1
TGCAGTGCTAGCCCTTCCTCACGAGTGGAGACCCAGTACTTC,CSASPSSRVETQYF,TRBJ2-5,-,-,TRBV20-1
TGCGCCAGCAGCTTGGGAGGTCACTCGGCGGGGTTCGACGAGCAGTACTTC,CASSLGGHSAGFDEQYF,TRBJ2-7,-,-,TRBV5-1
TGCAGTGCTAGTGACCCGCTGGGTTACAATGAGCAGTTCTTC,CSASDPLGYNEQFF,TRBJ2-1,-,-,TRBV20-1
TGCAGTGCTAGAGATCGACTAGCGGGAGCCAATGAGCAGTTCTTC,CSARDRLAGANEQFF,TRBJ2-1,-,TRBD2,TRBV20-1
TGCGCCAGCAGCTTGGGCGTCAACAACCCAGATACGCAGTATTTT,CASSLGVNNPDTQYF,TRBJ2-3,-,-,TRBV5-1
TGCAGCGCCACAGGGACTAGCGGGAGCCAAGAGACCCAGTACTTC,CSATGTSGSQETQYF,TRBJ2-5,-,TRBD2,TRBV29-1
TGTGCCAGCGGAGATACAGGGGTGGATGAGCAGTTCTTC,CASGDTGVDEQFF,TRBJ2-1,-,TRBD1,TRBV6-1
TGCGCCAGTTCCGGGACTAGCGGAGACAATGAGCAGTTCTTC,CASSGTSGDNEQFF,TRBJ2-1,few,TRBD2,TRBV5-1
TGTGCCAGCAGCGCGGGACAGCAAAACTACGAGCAGTACTTC,CASSAGQQNYEQYF,TRBJ2-7,-,TRBD1,TRBV9
TGTGCCACCAGTGATTTCACTGCACCGAATTACAATGAGCAGTTCTTC,CATSDFTAPNYNEQFF,TRBJ2-1,-,-,TRBV24-1
TGTGCCAGCAGCTATACAGGGGCGAATTCACCCCTCCACTTT,CASSYTGANSPLHF,TRBJ1-6,-,TRBD1,TRBV7-2
TGCAGCGTTGTCCCCCGGGACAGATCCTACGAGCAGTACTTC,CSVVPRDRSYEQYF,TRBJ2-7,few,TRBD1,TRBV29-1
TGCAGCGTTTTTTTTCCGGAGGGGGGAACTGGGGCCAACGTCCTGACTTTC,CSVFFPEGGTGANVLTF,TRBJ2-6,-,-,TRBV29-1
TGTGCCAGCAGCCCTACAGGATTTAGCAATCAGCCCCAGCATTTT,CASSPTGFSNQPQHF,TRBJ1-5,-,-,TRBV7-3
TGTGCCAGCAGCTTAGGGACTCAAACAGATACGCAGTATTTT,CASSLGTQTDTQYF,TRBJ2-3,many,-,TRBV13
TGTGCCAGCAGCCAATGGGACAGGGTCCTCCAAGAGACCCAGTACTTC,CASSQWDRVLQETQYF,TRBJ2-5,many,TRBD1,TRBV3-1
TGCGCCAGCAGACCGAATCCGGGACAGGAAACCTATGGCTACACCTTC,CASRPNPGQETYGYTF,TRBJ1-2,few,TRBD1,TRBV5-1
TGTGCCAGCAGCTTAGACCCCCTCGGGGGGTTCGACTACAATGAGCAGTTCTTC,CASSLDPLGGFDYNEQFF,TRBJ2-1,-,TRBD2,TRBV11-2
TGTGCCATCAGGGACAGGGGTGGTGAAAAACTGTTTTTT,CAIRDRGGEKLFF,TRBJ1-4,few,TRBD1,TRBV10-3